This entry lists 9 T cell receptor beta chains sequenced from one sample in a study of T cell clonotyping in hematopoietic cell transplantation. Sequencing was performed with immunoSEQ multiplex PCR; in TCRdb, only in-frame clones are kept and a portion is missing. The repertoire consists of tens of thousands of clones, with roughly 84% occurring once and the leading ten covering 24%. Time point reported: recipient sample about 28 days before transplant, after cytoreduction. Source: peripheral blood mononuclear cells, taken before stem cell transplant. These receptors came from a woman aged 60 to 75 with acute myeloid leukemia. Some clones in this sample may be carry-over from other donors' samples.

The chain couples TRBV10-1 to TRBJ2-5; D uncertain. Trimming took off 2 bases at V and 5 bases at J, with 12 bases between the two ends. Germline CDR1 and CDR2: WNHNN and SYGVQD (reference sequence). This CDR3 region has 14 residues. CDR3 protein: CASSEGPVGETQYF. As DNA, the CDR3 is TGCGCCAGCAGTGAGGGCCCAGTTGGGGAGACCCAGTACTTC.

The chain combines TRBV7-9 with TRBJ2-7; 10 bases are shared with TRBD2. CDR3 length: 15 amino acids. The V gene's germline CDR1 is SEHNR and CDR2 FQNEAQ (reference sequence). V lost 4 bases to trimming and J lost 2 bases; unmatched junction nucleotides: 5. CDR3 DNA: TGTGCCAGCAGCTCCCTAGCGGGGGCAACCTACGAGCAGTACTTC. Amino acids: CASSSLAGATYEQYF.

The V gene is TRBV7-9, the J gene TRBJ1-5, with D possibly matching TRBD1 (5 bases). Trimming took off 0 bases at V and 7 bases at J, with 13 bases between the two ends. The CDR3 extends over 15 amino acids. Germline V gene sequence: CDR1 SEHNR, CDR2 FQNEAQ (reference sequence). The CDR3 protein is CASSLAMGVEQPQHF. DNA for the CDR3: TGTGCCAGCAGCTTAGCAATGGGGGTTGAACAGCCCCAGCATTTT.

Only a few counts were recorded for this clone. The gene calls are TRBV19 and TRBJ2-7; D is possibly TRBD1 or TRBD2 (6 bases each). The germline V and J ends were trimmed by 0 bases and 7 bases, with 13 bases remaining between them. Germline CDR1 LNHDA, CDR2 SQIVND (reference sequence). The CDR3 consists of 14 residues. The CDR3 DNA reads as TGTGCCAGTAGTATAGACCGGGGGCGCAGTGAGCAGTACTTC. Protein product: CASSIDRGRSEQYF.

V usage is TRBV5-1 and J usage is TRBJ2-5, with TRBD1 matching over 9 bases. This CDR3 is 14 amino acids long. J gave up 5 bases and V 4 bases, and 6 bases lay outside the gene matches. CDR1 is SGHRS, CDR2 YFSETQ, per germline. This CDR3 reads CASSVQGAGETQYF. The CDR3 DNA follows: TGCGCCAGCAGCGTACAGGGGGCCGGTGAGACCCAGTACTTC.

The chain recombines TRBV18 with TRBJ1-3; D not certain. This CDR3 spans 14 amino acids. V lost 0 bases and J 7 bases, leaving 10 bases between the germline ends. CDR1 is KGHSH, CDR2 LQKENI, per germline. The CDR3 reads CASSPPIGENTIYF. CDR3 in DNA: TGTGCCAGCTCACCACCTATCGGGGAGAACACCATATATTTT.

The chain carries TRBV7-2 and TRBJ2-3, with D possibly being TRBD2 (6 bases). Germline CDR1 is SGHTA and CDR2 is FQGNSA. The CDR3 runs 13 residues. Deletions cut 7 bases from V and 6 bases from J, with 14 bases between. CDR3 amino acids: CASTAGFGDTQYF. The CDR3, as DNA: TGTGCCAGCACCGCGGGATTTGGGGATACGCAGTATTTT.

This clone was counted once. The chain is built from TRBV9 and TRBJ2-2; TRBD1 agrees at 9 bases. V shed 2 bases, J shed 3 bases, and the junction held 14 bases outside the gene matches. The CDR3 is made up of 19 amino acids. Germline V gene sequence: CDR1 SGDLS, CDR2 YYNGEE. CDR3 protein: CASSVGQGKSGKDTGELFF. CDR3 nucleotides: TGTGCCAGCAGCGTTGGACAGGGGAAGAGCGGGAAAGACACCGGGGAGCTGTTTTTT.

The gene calls are TRBV23-1 and TRBJ2-7; 10 nucleotides match TRBD1. TRBV23-1 is an ORF for which the function is uncertain. The CDR3 runs 15 residues. After removal of 6 bases from V and 3 bases from J, the junction contained 8 bases not matched to a gene. In DNA, the CDR3 is TGCGCCAGCAGGATGGAGGGACAGGGGTGCTACGAGCAGTACTTC. Encoded protein: CASRMEGQGCYEQYF.